The TCR beta chain described here comes from a study of beta chain features in type 1 diabetes (dated by TCRdb to 2017 to 2018). As for the study more broadly: Patients and healthy donors did not differ in mean age, gender distribution, total cell number or subset yield. A total of roughly 100,000,000 sorted cells were examined across all samples, and the number of cells per subset was strongly correlated with RNA yield. The study compared TCRB repertoires of sorted circulating CD4+ T cell subsets between recently diagnosed type 1 diabetes patients and matched healthy donors. Regulatory and stem cell-like memory subsets were isolated from only 8 patients and roughly eight healthy donors, whereas naive and central memory subsets came from all 30 or so donors.

General findings and caveats noted by the study authors: Naive, central memory and regulatory TCRB repertoires appeared more similar among patients than among healthy donors. Because the HLA sub-analyses included only small numbers of individuals, any influence of HLA type on TCRB rearrangement was left unresolved. PCR might favor shorter templates, but patient and control samples were amplified and corrected together, so any skew would affect both groups equally. A moderate but significant shortening of TCRB CDR3 length was observed in type 1 diabetes patients in all four CD4+ subsets. At VDJ recombination sites, patients with type 1 diabetes made fewer insertions and deleted more nucleotides, a pattern implying thymic rearrangement abnormalities. Because cDNA was sequenced instead of genomic DNA, highly expressing activated cells could be over-represented, though the groups showed no difference in activation or CD3 levels.

From each donor, a single peripheral blood sample of approximately 0.11 L on average was drawn into heparinised tubes. Using a panel that included CD45RO, CCR7, CD25, CD127, CD95 and CD27, naive, central memory, regulatory and stem cell-like memory CD4+ T cells were sorted on a BD FACSAria II. Purity was above 95% for every sorted population. Right away, PBMCs were isolated by Lymphoprep density gradient centrifugation and were stained directly, with no culture step. To minimize batch effects, samples were stained and sorted in pairs, one healthy donor with one patient per experiment. The entire amount of isolated RNA was reverse transcribed using the High Capacity cDNA Reverse Transcription Kit, so the sequenced TCRB transcripts were expressed ones. Naive, central memory and regulatory T cell samples underwent deep immunoSEQ sequencing, averaging approximately 3.3 million total reads per sample. Sorted cells were lysed in RLT buffer and RNA was extracted with DNase-treated RNeasy Micro or Mini kits, depending on cell number. To prevent cross-contamination, each cell subset was processed individually, whereas patient and healthy donor samples were processed jointly. The immunoSEQ multiplex PCR was used to amplify TCRB sequences from cDNA, generating 87-bp fragments that spanned the CDR3 region. Amplicons were sequenced on the Illumina HiSeq platform. In the original analysis: PCR bias was corrected computationally using synthetic template baselines, and reads within Hamming distance 2 were collapsed, with unmergeable singletons discarded. By aligning reads against IMGT, V, D and J genes, CDR3 length, and insertions or deletions at six rearrangement sites were assigned. Within each subset, clonotype counts were normalized to sorted cell number, after which true diversity and Gini coefficients were computed with the tcR R package. The overlap coefficient, calculated on TCRB nucleotide sequences, was used to measure repertoire sharing. Out-of-frame TCRB sequences from naive cells were analyzed to stand in for the pre-selection repertoire. Imported from immuneACCESS, the table was reduced by TCRdb to in-frame sequences with V and J called. These copies leave out some clones; in studies compared against another copy, an unresolved V gene accounts for under half, and the cause of the remainder is not known. The DNA was the basis for D and trimming; V, J and clone size are from that table. The sample profile shows 200,000 to 300,000 clones; around 21% of them were found once. Clones ranked in the top ten supply 0.028% of the sample.

The CDR3 holds 14 amino acids from the cysteine to the phenylalanine. Here the CDR3 DNA is all that survives: 42 bases in frame from base 1. Compared with germline, V lacks 6 bases and J lacks 8 bases; bases without a gene match: 7. CDR1 and CDR2 were assigned from the germline V gene as MNHEY and SVGAGI. This clone was counted only a few times. Its cognate antigen has yet to be identified. No much larger clonotype is one base removed from it; base qualities were not supplied. The TCR sequence derives from a woman aged 40-49 years with type 1 diabetes. The V and J genes are TRBV6-5 and TRBJ1-6; TRBD1 lines up with 7 middle nucleotides. Specimen: naive CD4+ T cells from blood. Per the publication, the cell subset or site label means: true naive CD4+ T cells. The nucleotides are TGTGCCAGCAGGCCAACAGGGGATGATTCACCCCTCCACTTT. Translated, it gives CASRPTGDDSPLHF.